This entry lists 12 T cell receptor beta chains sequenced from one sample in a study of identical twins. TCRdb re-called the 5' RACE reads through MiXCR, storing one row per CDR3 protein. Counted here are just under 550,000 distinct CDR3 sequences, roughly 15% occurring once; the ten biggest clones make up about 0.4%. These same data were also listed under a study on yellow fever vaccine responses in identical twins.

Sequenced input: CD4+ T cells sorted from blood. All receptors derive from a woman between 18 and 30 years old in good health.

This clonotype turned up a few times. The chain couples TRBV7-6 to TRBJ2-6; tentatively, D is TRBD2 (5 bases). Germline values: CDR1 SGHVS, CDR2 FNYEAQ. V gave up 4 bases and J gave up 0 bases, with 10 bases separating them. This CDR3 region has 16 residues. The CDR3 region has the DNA TGTGCCAGCAGCTCGGACGGGGTCTCTGGGGCCAACGTCCTGACTTTC. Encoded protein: CASSSDGVSGANVLTF.

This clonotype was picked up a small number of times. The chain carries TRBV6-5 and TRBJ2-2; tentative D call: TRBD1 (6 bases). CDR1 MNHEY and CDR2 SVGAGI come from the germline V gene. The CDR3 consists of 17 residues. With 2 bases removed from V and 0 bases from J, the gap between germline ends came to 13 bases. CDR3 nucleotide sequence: TGTGCCAGCAGTTACACAAGGGGACATACGAACACCGGGGAGCTGTTTTTT. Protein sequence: CASSYTRGHTNTGELFF.

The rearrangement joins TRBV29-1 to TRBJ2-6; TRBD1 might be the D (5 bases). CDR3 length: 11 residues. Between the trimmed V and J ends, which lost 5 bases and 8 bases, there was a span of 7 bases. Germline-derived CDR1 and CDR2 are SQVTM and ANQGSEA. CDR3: CSVQGPNVLTF. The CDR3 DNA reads TGCAGCGTTCAGGGTCCCAACGTCCTGACTTTC.

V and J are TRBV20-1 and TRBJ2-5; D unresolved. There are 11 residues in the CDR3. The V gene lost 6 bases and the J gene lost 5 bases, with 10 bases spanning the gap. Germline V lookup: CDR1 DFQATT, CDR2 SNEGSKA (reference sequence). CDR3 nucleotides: TGCAGTGCCACCTCAGTGGAGACCCAGTACTTC. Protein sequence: CSATSVETQYF.

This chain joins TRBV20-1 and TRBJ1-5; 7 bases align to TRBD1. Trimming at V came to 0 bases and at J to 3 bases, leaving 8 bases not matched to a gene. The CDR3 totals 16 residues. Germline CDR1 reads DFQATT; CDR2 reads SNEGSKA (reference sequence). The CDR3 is CSARDSDRLYNQPQHF. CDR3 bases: TGCAGTGCTAGAGATTCGGACAGGCTCTACAATCAGCCCCAGCATTTT.

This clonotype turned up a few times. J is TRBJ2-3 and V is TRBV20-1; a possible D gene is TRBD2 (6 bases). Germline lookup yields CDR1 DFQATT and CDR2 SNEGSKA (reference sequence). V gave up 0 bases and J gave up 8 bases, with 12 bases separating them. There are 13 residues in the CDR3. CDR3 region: CSARDGVGGTQYF. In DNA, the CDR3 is TGCAGTGCTAGAGATGGGGTGGGAGGTACGCAGTATTTT.

The CDR3 sequence is CASSLSRVYYNEQFF. In DNA, the CDR3 is TGTGCCAGCAGCTTGAGCCGGGTGTACTACAATGAGCAGTTCTTC. V and J are TRBV11-2 and TRBJ2-1; no clear D gene. Germline CDR1 is SGHAT and CDR2 is FQNNGV. CDR3 length: 15 residues. The V end lost 3 bases, the J end lost 3 bases, and 12 bases lay between the germline ends.

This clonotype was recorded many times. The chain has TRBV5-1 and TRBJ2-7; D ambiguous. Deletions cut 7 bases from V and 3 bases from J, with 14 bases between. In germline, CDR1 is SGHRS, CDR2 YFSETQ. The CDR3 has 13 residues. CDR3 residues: CASGKGRIYEQYV. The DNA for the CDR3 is TGCGCCAGCGGCAAAGGACGGATCTACGAGCAGTACGTC.

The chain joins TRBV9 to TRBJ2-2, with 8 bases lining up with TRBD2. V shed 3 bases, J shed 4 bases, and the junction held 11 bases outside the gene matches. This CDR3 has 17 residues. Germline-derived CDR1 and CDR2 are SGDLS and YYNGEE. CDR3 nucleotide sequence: TGTGCCAGCAGCGAGGTAATGGGAGCGGGAGTCACCGGGGAGCTGTTTTTT. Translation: CASSEVMGAGVTGELFF.

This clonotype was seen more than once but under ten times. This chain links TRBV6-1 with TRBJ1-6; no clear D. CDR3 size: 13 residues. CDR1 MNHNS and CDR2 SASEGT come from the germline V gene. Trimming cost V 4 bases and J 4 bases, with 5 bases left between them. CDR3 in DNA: TGTGCCAGCAGTGTCCATTATAATTCACCCCTCCACTTT. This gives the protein CASSVHYNSPLHF.

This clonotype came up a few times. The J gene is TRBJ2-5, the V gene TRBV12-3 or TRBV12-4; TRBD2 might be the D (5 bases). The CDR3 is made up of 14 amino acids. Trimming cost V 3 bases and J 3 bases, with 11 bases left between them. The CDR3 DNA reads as TGTGCCAGCAGTTTTTATCCGGGGAAAGAGACCCAGTACTTC. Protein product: CASSFYPGKETQYF.

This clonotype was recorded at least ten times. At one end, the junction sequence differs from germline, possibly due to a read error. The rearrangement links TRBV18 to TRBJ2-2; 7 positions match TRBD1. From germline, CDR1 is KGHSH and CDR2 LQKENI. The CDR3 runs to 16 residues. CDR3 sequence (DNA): TGCGCCAGCAGCCCAAGGACAGGCGGGAACACCGGGGAGCTGTTTTTT. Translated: CASSPRTGGNTGELFF.